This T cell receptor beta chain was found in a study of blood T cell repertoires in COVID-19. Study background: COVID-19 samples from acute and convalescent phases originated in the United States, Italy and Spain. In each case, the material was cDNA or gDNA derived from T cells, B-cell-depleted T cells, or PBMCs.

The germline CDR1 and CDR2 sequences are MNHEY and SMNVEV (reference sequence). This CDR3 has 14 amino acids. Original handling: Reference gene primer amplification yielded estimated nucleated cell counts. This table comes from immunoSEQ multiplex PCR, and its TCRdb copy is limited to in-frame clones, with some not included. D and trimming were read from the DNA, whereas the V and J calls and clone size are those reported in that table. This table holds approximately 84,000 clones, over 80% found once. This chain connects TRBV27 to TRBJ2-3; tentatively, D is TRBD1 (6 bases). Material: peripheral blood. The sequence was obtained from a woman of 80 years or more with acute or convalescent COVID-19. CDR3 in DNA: TGTGCAACCAAGTACAGGGAATCATCAGATACGCAGTATTTT. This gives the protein CATKYRESSDTQYF.